These T cell receptor beta chains were read from a single sample in a study of OX40 agonist ivuxolimab in advanced cancers. TCRdb keeps only in-frame clones here, not all; method: immunoSEQ multiplex PCR. Of about 37,000 clones in the sample, 80% to 90% were seen once. Sequenced here: CD4+ or CD8+ T cells sorted from blood, sampled in a trial of the OX40 agonist ivuxolimab. The receptors derive from an adult with an advanced solid tumor such as melanoma, head and neck, liver or kidney cancer. CDR3s include the opening cysteine and the closing phenylalanine or tryptophan. D genes are given only for firm matches. The size field is filled for only some rows; it gives once, few, many or a size class.

abundance: NA
j_gene: TRBJ2-1
v_gene: TRBV10-3
d_gene: TRBD1
CDR3nt: TGTGCCATCAGTGTACCCGGGACAGGGGCAGAGCAGTTCTTC
CDR3aa: CAISVPGTGAEQFF

abundance: medium-sized
j_gene: TRBJ2-7
v_gene: TRBV5-1
d_gene: TRBD1
CDR3nt: TGCGCCAGCAGCTTGGGACAGGGTCACGAGCAGTACTTC
CDR3aa: CASSLGQGHEQYF

abundance: NA
j_gene: TRBJ1-2
v_gene: TRBV7-9
d_gene: NA
CDR3nt: TGTGCCAGCAGCGGTAATTCGGGAGGGACCCCGATCTATGGCTACACCTTC
CDR3aa: CASSGNSGGTPIYGYTF

abundance: NA
j_gene: TRBJ2-5
v_gene: TRBV4-1
d_gene: NA
CDR3nt: TGCGCCAGCAGCCAAGATCGACAGCCCCGGGAGACCCAGTACTTC
CDR3aa: CASSQDRQPRETQYF

abundance: NA
j_gene: TRBJ1-1
v_gene: TRBV6-4
d_gene: NA
CDR3nt: TGTGCCAGCTCATTTAGTGAGAACACTGAAGCTTTCTTT
CDR3aa: CASSFSENTEAFF

abundance: NA
j_gene: TRBJ2-5
v_gene: TRBV12-5
d_gene: NA
CDR3nt: TGTGCTAGTGGTCCGGGACTGATATTCCAAGAGACCCAGTACTTC
CDR3aa: CASGPGLIFQETQYF

abundance: NA
j_gene: TRBJ2-3
v_gene: TRBV7-8
d_gene: NA
CDR3nt: TGTGCCAGCAGCCTCCCAGGTTTGTTAGAGGTACCGTATTTT
CDR3aa: CASSLPGLLEVPYF

abundance: NA
j_gene: TRBJ2-3
v_gene: TRBV7-6
d_gene: TRBD2
CDR3nt: TGTGCCAGCAGCGAGAGCGGGGGCACAGATACGCAGTATTTT
CDR3aa: CASSESGGTDTQYF

abundance: NA
j_gene: TRBJ2-6
v_gene: TRBV28
d_gene: NA
CDR3nt: TGTGCCAGCACCTCAGGGGCCAACGTCCTGACTTTC
CDR3aa: CASTSGANVLTF

abundance: NA
j_gene: TRBJ2-5
v_gene: TRBV29-1
d_gene: NA
CDR3nt: TGCAGCGTTGAAGTGGTAGCGGAGACCCAGTACTTC
CDR3aa: CSVEVVAETQYF

abundance: NA
j_gene: TRBJ2-2
v_gene: TRBV28
d_gene: TRBD2
CDR3nt: TGTGCCAGCAGCCAACCTAGCGGGGGATGGAACACCGGGGAGCTGTTTTTT
CDR3aa: CASSQPSGGWNTGELFF

abundance: NA
j_gene: TRBJ1-4
v_gene: TRBV18
d_gene: NA
CDR3nt: TGTGCCAGCTCACCCCGGAGAGGGGAGGCTGAAAAACTGTTTTTT
CDR3aa: CASSPRRGEAEKLFF